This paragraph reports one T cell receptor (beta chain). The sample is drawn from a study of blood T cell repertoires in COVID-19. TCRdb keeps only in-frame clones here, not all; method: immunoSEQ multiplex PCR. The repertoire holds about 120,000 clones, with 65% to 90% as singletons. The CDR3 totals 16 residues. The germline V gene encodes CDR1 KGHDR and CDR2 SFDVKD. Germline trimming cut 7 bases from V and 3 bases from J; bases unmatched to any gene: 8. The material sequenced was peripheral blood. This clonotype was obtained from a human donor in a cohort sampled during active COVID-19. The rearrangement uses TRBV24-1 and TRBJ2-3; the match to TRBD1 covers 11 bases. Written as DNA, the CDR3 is TGTGCCACCAGAAGGGCGGACAGGGGGCGGACAGATACGCAGTATTTT. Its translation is CATRRADRGRTDTQYF.